One T cell receptor (beta chain) is described in this entry. This entry belongs to a study of control samples from healthy donors and cancer patients. The table came from immunoSEQ multiplex PCR; TCRdb's copy has only in-frame clones and leaves some out. This sample has around 180,000 clones, with around nine tenths found just once. Trimming cost V 4 bases and J 3 bases; bases outside gene matches: 10. CDR1 and CDR2 from the germline V gene are SGHAT and FQNNGV. CDR3 length equals 17 residues. Sequenced input: blood. The sequence derives from a woman younger than 45 in good health. The genes are TRBV11-2 and TRBJ2-4, with 9 bases fitting TRBD1. The chain's CDR3 is CASSSSRDRVVKNIQYF. In DNA, the CDR3 is TGTGCCAGCAGCTCCTCCCGGGACAGGGTGGTCAAAAACATTCAGTACTTC.